The entry below describes one TCR beta chain. Using immunoSEQ multiplex PCR, the repertoire was profiled, and TCRdb retains in-frame clones only, with some absent. The repertoire holds a few hundred thousand clones, with under 90% as singletons. CDR1 and CDR2 from the germline V gene are SNHLY and FYNNEI. CDR3 length: 15 residues. V shed 4 bases, J shed 5 bases, and the junction held 10 bases outside the gene matches. The record originates from a study of blood T cell repertoires in COVID-19. The TCR was taken from a woman in her twenties or thirties who had recovered from COVID-19. The chain has TRBV2 and TRBJ2-7; 8 bases fit TRBD1. Sequencing was carried out using PBMCs or T cells enriched from blood (not recorded which). This CDR3 is CASSGIRTGSNEQYF. CDR3 coding DNA: TGTGCCAGCAGTGGCATTCGGACAGGGTCAAACGAGCAGTACTTC. The variable domain in full, completed from reference TRBV2 and TRBJ2-7, reads EPEVTQTPSHQVTQMGQEVILRCVPISNHLYFYWYRQILGQKVEFLVSFYNNEISEKSEIFDDQFSVERPDGSNFTLKIRSTKLEDSAMYFCASSGIRTGSNEQYFGPGTRLTVT.